Following are 11 T cell receptor beta chains from one sample sequenced in a study of control samples from healthy donors and cancer patients. The assay was immunoSEQ multiplex PCR, and TCRdb's table has in-frame clones only and misses some. The sample consists of over 150,000 clones, more than 85% of them appearing once. The sequencing sample was made of blood. The receptor set was obtained from a woman aged 40 to 50 in good health.

The chain couples TRBV13 to TRBJ2-3; no reliable D call. Between the trimmed V and J ends, which lost 3 bases and 2 bases, there was a span of 3 bases. CDR3 length equals 12 residues. The germline V gene has CDR1 PRHDT and CDR2 FYEKMQ (reference sequence). CDR3 loop: CASSLDTDTQYF. Written as DNA, the CDR3 is TGTGCCAGCAGCTTGGACACAGATACGCAGTATTTT.

The V gene is TRBV13, the J gene TRBJ2-3, with no clear D. This CDR3 contains 14 residues. CDR1 is PRHDT, CDR2 FYEKMQ, per germline (reference sequence). Deletions cut 1 base from V and 4 bases from J, with 9 bases between. The CDR3 coding sequence is TGTGCCAGCAGCTTAGACCGGATCTCAGATACGCAGTATTTT. This codes for CASSLDRISDTQYF.

The CDR3 DNA follows: TGTGCCAGCAGTGGACAGGGTCCTGGTGAAGCTTTCTTT. As protein: CASSGQGPGEAFF. The chain recombines TRBV6-2 or TRBV6-3 with TRBJ1-1; 8 bases map to TRBD1. V lost 5 bases, J lost 7 bases, and 6 bases stayed unmatched. Per the germline V gene, CDR1 is MNHEY and CDR2 is SVGEGT. The CDR3 covers 13 residues.

The gene calls are TRBV4-2 and TRBJ2-1; no firm D call. Germline CDR1 reads LGHNA; CDR2 reads YNFKEQ. With 0 bases removed from V and 0 bases from J, the gap between germline ends came to 15 bases. CDR3 length: 18 residues. CDR3 DNA: TGTGCCAGCAGCCAAGAAGCCCAAGCTTGGGCCTCCTACAATGAGCAGTTCTTC. This gives the protein CASSQEAQAWASYNEQFF.

This chain links TRBV11-2 with TRBJ2-7, with a possible D match to TRBD2 (5 bases). Germline lookup yields CDR1 SGHAT and CDR2 FQNNGV. The CDR3 totals 13 residues. V was clipped by 0 bases and J by 3 bases, with 6 bases between them. CDR3 bases: TGTGCCAGCAGCTTAGAACGGGACTACGAGCAGTACTTC. It yields the protein CASSLERDYEQYF.

The chain links TRBV19 to TRBJ1-5; no clear D gene. Germline values: CDR1 LNHDA, CDR2 SQIVND (reference sequence). This CDR3 region has 14 residues. Trimming stripped 7 bases from V and 7 bases from J, with 17 bases between. CDR3 sequence (DNA): TGTGCCAGTACCCCTTATAGAGCATCCCAGCCCCAGCATTTT. It specifies CASTPYRASQPQHF.

This sequence joins TRBV11-2 and TRBJ2-7; D is undetermined. CDR3 size: 14 residues. The V gene's germline CDR1 is SGHAT and CDR2 FQNNGV. Trimming stripped 3 bases from V and 4 bases from J, with 13 bases between. CDR3 in DNA: TGTGCCAGCAGCTTGGACGGTGTAGGGTACGAGCAGTACTTC. As protein: CASSLDGVGYEQYF.

CDR3: CASSLGAGGITEAFF. The CDR3, as DNA: TGCGCCAGCAGCTTGGGAGCTGGGGGAATCACTGAAGCTTTCTTT. This chain links TRBV5-1 with TRBJ1-1; D is perhaps TRBD1 (5 bases). V was trimmed by 0 bases and J by 4 bases, leaving 13 bases between them. The germline CDR1 and CDR2 sequences are SGHRS and YFSETQ. This CDR3 contains 15 residues.

This sequence joins TRBV15 and TRBJ1-1; the match to TRBD1 covers 10 bases. This CDR3 has 14 residues. With V trimmed by 2 bases and J by 6 bases, 3 bases remained unmatched. Germline V gene sequence: CDR1 LNHNV, CDR2 YYDKDF (reference sequence). CDR3: CATSRRTGGAEAFF. The CDR3 DNA reads as TGTGCCACCAGCAGAAGGACAGGGGGGGCTGAAGCTTTCTTT.

CDR3 sequence reads: CAIKEGRSQAFF. The CDR3 bases are TGTGCCATCAAAGAGGGGAGAAGCCAAGCTTTCTTT. The chain carries TRBV10-3 and TRBJ1-1, with a possible D match to TRBD1 (5 bases). V lost 7 bases to trimming and J lost 9 bases, with 15 bases between them. From germline, CDR1 is ENHRY and CDR2 SYGVKD. This CDR3 comprises 12 residues.

This clone was counted between two and nine times. The rearrangement uses TRBV6-5 and TRBJ1-2; unclear D gene. This CDR3 has 15 residues. Trimming cost V 4 bases and J 0 bases, with 12 bases left between them. Germline loops: CDR1 MNHEY, CDR2 SVGAGI. The CDR3 loop reads CASSFGDDSNYGYTF. The CDR3 DNA is TGTGCCAGCAGTTTCGGGGATGATTCTAACTATGGCTACACCTTC.